These 29 T cell receptor beta chains share one sample of origin, sequenced in a study of T cell repertoires in cytomegalovirus infection. TCRdb reanalysed the reads using MiXCR and keeps one entry per CDR3 protein. Among 350,000 to 550,000 distinct CDR3 sequences, roughly a third were seen once, and the ten largest hold approximately 15%. The sequenced material came from PBMCs. These receptor sequences come from a human donor in good health (CMV status not recorded). Some clones in this sample may be carry-over from other donors' samples.

V usage is TRBV29-1 and J usage is TRBJ1-4; the D is unclear. CDR1 is SQVTM, CDR2 ANQGSEA, per germline. The CDR3 is made up of 13 amino acids. CDR3 sequence: CSARRATNEKLFF. The CDR3 coding sequence is TGCAGTGCTAGACGCGCAACTAATGAAAAACTGTTTTTT.

J is TRBJ2-6 and V is TRBV28; D ambiguous. V was pared by 6 bases and J by 1 base, with 7 bases between. The CDR3 contains 14 residues. Germline V gene data show CDR1 as MDHEN and CDR2 as SYDVKM. The CDR3 DNA sequence: TGTGCCAGCAGCCAACAGTCTGGGGCCAACGTCCTGACTTTC. Amino acid sequence: CASSQQSGANVLTF.

This clonotype was detected only a few times. The chain uses TRBV19 and TRBJ2-2, with D hard to call. The CDR3 covers 12 residues. Germline-derived CDR1 and CDR2 are LNHDA and SQIVND (reference sequence). Trimming cost V 3 bases and J 7 bases, with 6 bases left between them. The CDR3 loop reads CASSIDGGELFF. DNA for the CDR3: TGTGCCAGTAGTATCGACGGCGGGGAGCTGTTTTTT.

This clonotype was seen many times. This chain connects TRBV12-3 or TRBV12-4 to TRBJ2-5; D possibly corresponds to TRBD1 (5 bases). This CDR3 has 15 residues. V was trimmed by 6 bases and J by 9 bases, leaving 23 bases between them. CDR3 DNA sequence: TGTGCCAGCAGCCCGAGGCCGGCGAAGGGGATGGCCCAGTACTTC. It codes for CASSPRPAKGMAQYF.

The chain combines TRBV5-4 with TRBJ2-3; D possibly corresponds to TRBD1 (6 bases). This CDR3 region has 13 residues. Trimming removed 3 bases at V and 6 bases at J, with 11 bases between. Germline loops: CDR1 SGHNT, CDR2 YYREEE (reference sequence). CDR3 coding DNA: TGTGCCAGCAGCTCCAAGCAGGGGGATACGCAGTATTTT. Protein sequence: CASSSKQGDTQYF.

The CDR3 here is CASSEKTGGGEKLFF. In DNA form, the CDR3 reads TGTGCCAGCAGTGAAAAGACAGGGGGAGGTGAAAAACTGTTTTTT. The chain links TRBV2 to TRBJ1-4; 9 bases line up with TRBD1. The CDR3 runs 15 residues. The germline V gene encodes CDR1 SNHLY and CDR2 FYNNEI. V shed 2 bases and J 7 bases; nucleotides not matched to a gene: 5.

The chain links TRBV7-6 to TRBJ2-7, with a tentative D call TRBD1 (6 bases). The CDR3 loop spans 16 amino acids. Trimming removed 4 bases at V and 0 bases at J, with 16 bases between. Germline-derived CDR1 and CDR2 are SGHVS and FNYEAQ. CDR3 loop: CASSSKDSPSSYEQYF. The CDR3 nucleotides are TGTGCCAGCAGCTCCAAGGACAGCCCGAGCTCCTACGAGCAGTACTTC.

Turning to this clonotype: The CDR3 does not end in the conserved phenylalanine or tryptophan, so this is likely a read error. The DNA is omitted, as the CDR3 cannot be located on it reliably, and the CDR3 follows TCRdb's listing. The chain couples TRBV7-9 to TRBJ2-5; TRBD2 reflects the table's D call only, with no check against the DNA. Germline V gene sequence: CDR1 SEHNR, CDR2 FQNEAQ (reference sequence). The CDR3 is 16 residues long, ends included. The CDR3 here is CSSSSQAGGRVETQSC.

J is TRBJ2-3 and V is TRBV20-1; D not resolved. V lost 2 bases and J lost 2, with 5 bases in between. The CDR3 is 12 amino acids. CDR1 is DFQATT and CDR2 is SNEGSKA in the germline V gene (reference sequence). The CDR3 region is CSARKVTDTQYF. DNA of the CDR3: TGCAGTGCTAGAAAGGTCACAGATACGCAGTATTTT.

The rearrangement joins TRBV5-6 to TRBJ1-1; TRBD1 might be the D (5 bases). The CDR3 totals 17 residues. Germline CDR1 reads SGHDT; CDR2 reads YYEEEE. The V end was cut by 0 bases, the J end by 1 base, with 16 bases between. CDR3 in DNA: TGTGCCAGCAGCTTGGCCGGGACGCCCGGCAGGAACACTGAAGCTTTCTTT. Residues: CASSLAGTPGRNTEAFF.

Details on this clonotype: A clone one base away is much larger, so this may be a read error. The CDR3 bases are TGTGCCAGCAGTTTAGCGCGCGACATCAATGAGCAGCTCTTC. Its protein product is CASSLARDINEQLF. The rearrangement uses TRBV12-3 or TRBV12-4 and TRBJ2-1; D unclear. The CDR3 extends over 14 amino acids.

This clonotype was seen repeatedly, ten times or more. The chain has TRBV7-2 and TRBJ1-2, with D perhaps matching TRBD1 (6 bases). The CDR3 is made up of 16 amino acids. Germline V gene data show CDR1 as SGHTA and CDR2 as FQGNSA. Trimming removed 2 bases from V and 0 bases from J, with 13 bases in between. CDR3 in amino acids: CASSLSGQRTNYGYTF. The CDR3 coding sequence is TGTGCCAGCAGCTTAAGCGGACAGCGTACTAACTATGGCTACACCTTC.

The J gene is TRBJ2-2, the V gene TRBV10-2; maybe TRBD2 (7 bases). The V gene lost 8 bases and the J gene lost 5 bases, with 27 bases spanning the gap. From germline, CDR1 is WSHSY and CDR2 SAAADI. This CDR3 is built from 18 residues. CDR3 DNA: TGCGCCAGCGACGGAAAGAGGGGGGGGAACTCACAGACCGGGGAGCTGTTTTTT. As protein: CASDGKRGGNSQTGELFF.

This CDR3 is CASNLGGGAELFF. The CDR3, as DNA: TGTGCCAGCAATCTTGGCGGGGGGGCGGAGCTGTTTTTT. The rearrangement links TRBV6-1 to TRBJ2-2; the match to TRBD2 covers 9 bases. CDR1 is MNHNS and CDR2 is SASEGT in the germline V gene. With V trimmed by 7 bases and J by 10 bases, 7 bases remained unmatched. This CDR3 is 13 amino acids long.

The V and J genes are TRBV7-8 and TRBJ2-1; 12 bases are shared with TRBD2. Trimming at V came to 5 bases and at J to 5 bases, leaving 7 bases not matched to a gene. The germline V gene encodes CDR1 SGHVS and CDR2 FQNEAQ. This CDR3 contains 16 residues. CDR3 DNA: TGTGCCAGCAGCCTCGCCGGGACTAGCGGGCACAATGAGCAGTTCTTC. Translated, it gives CASSLAGTSGHNEQFF.

The genes are TRBV15 and TRBJ2-1; 9 nucleotides match TRBD2. The germline gives CDR1 LNHNV, CDR2 YYDKDF (reference sequence). Unmatched junction bases numbered 16, after V lost 3 bases and J lost 4 bases. The CDR3 is made up of 19 amino acids. The CDR3 nucleotides are TGTGCCACCAGCAGTCCCCTTGTGGGTAGCGGGGGTCCATACAATGAGCAGTTCTTC. It specifies CATSSPLVGSGGPYNEQFF.

This clonotype was seen a few times. CDR3 sequence reads: CASKPGGGGQPQHF. The CDR3 nucleotides are TGTGCCAGCAAACCGGGGGGGGGGGGCCAGCCCCAGCATTTT. The gene calls are TRBV6-5 and TRBJ1-5, with a weak D call TRBD1 (6 bases). Germline assignment: CDR1 MNHEY and CDR2 SVGAGI. The V gene lost 7 bases and the J gene lost 7 bases, with 17 bases spanning the gap. The CDR3 runs 14 residues.

This clonotype was detected a few times. The chain employs TRBV6-2 or TRBV6-3 and TRBJ2-7; the D gene is possibly TRBD2 (6 bases). Germline lookup yields CDR1 MNHEY and CDR2 SVGEGT. V lost 2 bases, J lost 0 bases, and 17 bases lay in between. The CDR3 has 17 residues. The CDR3 here is CASSYPMGGGDSYEQYF. CDR3 nucleotide sequence: TGTGCCAGCAGTTACCCCATGGGGGGAGGAGACTCCTACGAGCAGTACTTC.

The chain employs TRBV12-3 or TRBV12-4 and TRBJ2-7; possible D gene TRBD1, 6 bases. V lost 5 bases to trimming and J lost 3 bases, with 11 bases between them. CDR3 length equals 13 residues. The CDR3 DNA follows: TGTGCCAGCAGTACCTCAGGGGACTACGAGCAGTACTTC. Translating it yields CASSTSGDYEQYF.

This sequence joins TRBV20-1 and TRBJ2-5; 12 bases map to TRBD2. Germline loops: CDR1 DFQATT, CDR2 SNEGSKA (reference sequence). The length of the CDR3 is 16 residues. J gave up 0 bases and V 3 bases, and 5 bases lay outside the gene matches. The chain's CDR3 is CSASRTSGAYQETQYF. CDR3 nucleotides: TGCAGTGCTAGTCGGACTAGCGGGGCATACCAAGAGACCCAGTACTTC.

This clonotype was counted only a few times. The J gene is TRBJ2-7, the V gene TRBV6-1; D is possibly TRBD1 (6 bases). The CDR3 length is 15 residues. V was cut by 8 bases and J by 3 bases, with 20 bases left in between. Germline V gives CDR1 MNHNS, CDR2 SASEGT. The CDR3 region is CASLSLGRGFYEQYF. The CDR3 DNA is TGTGCCAGCCTATCCTTAGGCAGGGGATTCTACGAGCAGTACTTC.

The J gene is TRBJ2-7, the V gene TRBV12-3 or TRBV12-4, with D perhaps TRBD2 (6 bases). This CDR3 spans 15 amino acids. The V end was cut by 2 bases, the J end by 3 bases, with 14 bases between. CDR3 region: CASSLSLGGYYEQYF. Written as DNA, the CDR3 is TGTGCCAGCAGTTTATCACTAGGAGGGTACTACGAGCAGTACTTC.

This clonotype was observed a handful of times. The rearrangement joins TRBV5-8 to TRBJ2-4; D perhaps matches TRBD1 (6 bases). Germline V lookup: CDR1 SGHTS, CDR2 YDEGEE. V was trimmed by 2 bases and J by 8 bases, leaving 20 bases between them. The CDR3 sequence is 16 residues long. This chain's CDR3 is CASSLTMGARRDIQYF. CDR3 in DNA: TGTGCCAGCAGCTTAACTATGGGGGCGCGAAGGGACATTCAGTACTTC.

The chain has TRBV20-1 and TRBJ2-1; D may match TRBD1 or TRBD2 (5 bases each). Germline V CDR1 and CDR2: DFQATT, SNEGSKA (reference sequence). This CDR3 has 14 residues. V lost 4 bases to trimming and J lost 6 bases, with 16 bases between them. This CDR3 is CSAIGDLISNEQFF. The DNA of the CDR3 is TGCAGTGCTATTGGGGACCTTATAAGCAATGAGCAGTTCTTC.

The rearrangement joins TRBV7-9 to TRBJ2-5; 10 positions agree with TRBD2. This CDR3 is 16 amino acids long. The germline V gene has CDR1 SEHNR and CDR2 FQNEAQ (reference sequence). V gave up 5 bases and J gave up 2 bases; unmatched junction bases: 8. This CDR3 is CASSRSGGVLQETQYF. The CDR3 bases are TGTGCCAGCAGCCGAAGCGGGGGGGTTCTTCAAGAGACCCAGTACTTC.

The V call is TRBV7-2, the J call TRBJ2-1; the match to TRBD2 covers 9 bases. Germline V lookup: CDR1 SGHTA, CDR2 FQGNSA. The CDR3 is 15 residues long. V shed 6 bases and J 2 bases; nucleotides not matched to a gene: 5. As DNA, the CDR3 is TGTGCCAGCAGAGCTAGCGGGGTCCCCTACAATGAGCAGTTCTTC. Residues: CASRASGVPYNEQFF. Filled out from reference TRBV7-2 and TRBJ2-1, the complete variable domain reads GAGVSQSPSNKVTEKGKDVELRCDPISGHTALYWYRQSLGQGLEFLIYFQGNSAPDKSGLPSDRFSAERTGGSVSTLTIQRTQQEDSAVYLCASRASGVPYNEQFFGPGTRLTVL.

This chain links TRBV20-1 with TRBJ1-4; 7 bases line up with TRBD1. CDR3 length: 15 amino acids. Germline V gene lookup returns CDR1 DFQATT and CDR2 SNEGSKA (reference sequence). J lost 5 bases, V lost 3 bases, and 9 bases had no gene match. The CDR3 coding sequence is TGCAGTGCTAGCCCCGGACAGGCCTACAATGAAAAACTGTTTTTT. This sequence encodes CSASPGQAYNEKLFF.

This chain joins TRBV2 and TRBJ2-7; D gene uncertain. The V and J ends lost 6 bases and 6 bases respectively, with 15 bases between them. Germline V CDR1 and CDR2: SNHLY, FYNNEI. The CDR3 contains 13 residues. The CDR3 DNA follows: TGTGCCAGCAGGGGCGACACGATAGCCGAGCAGTACTTC. Its translation is CASRGDTIAEQYF.

V and J are TRBV15 and TRBJ2-7; D ambiguous. In germline, CDR1 is LNHNV, CDR2 YYDKDF (reference sequence). V gave up 4 bases and J gave up 5 bases, with 12 bases separating them. The CDR3 contains 13 residues. CDR3 sequence: CATSTHRANEQYF. In DNA form, the CDR3 reads TGTGCCACCAGCACACATAGGGCCAACGAGCAGTACTTC.